This is a list of T cell receptor beta chains from one sample in a study of blood T cell repertoires in COVID-19. Clones were sequenced by immunoSEQ multiplex PCR, and TCRdb holds only the in-frame ones, with some missing. The sample records around 37,000 clones, approximately 80% being singletons. Sequenced: peripheral blood. The origin of the receptors is a man aged 55 to 70 with COVID-19, enrolled during active disease. Both conserved end residues are part of each CDR3. A D gene is named only where the DNA matches it firmly. Size values are once, few and many counts, or a class for expanded clones, and some rows have none.

NA	TRBV5-1	TRBJ1-1	NA	CASSERDAGEAFF	TGCGCCAGCAGCGAGCGGGACGCAGGTGAAGCTTTCTTT
NA	TRBV29-1	TRBJ1-2	TRBD1	CSVVRVGQDGYGYTF	TGCAGCGTTGTGCGTGTGGGACAGGACGGCTATGGCTACACCTTC
once	TRBV28	TRBJ1-2	NA	CASSPSGERGRIYGYTF	TGTGCCAGCAGTCCCTCTGGGGAGCGGGGAAGGATATATGGCTACACCTTC
NA	TRBV4-2	TRBJ2-7	NA	CASSRWGGVGEQYF	TGTGCCAGCTCCCGGTGGGGGGGCGTCGGCGAGCAGTACTTC
NA	TRBV24-1	TRBJ2-1	TRBD2	CATTAGGIGNEQFF	TGTGCCACCACAGCGGGAGGAATCGGGAATGAGCAGTTCTTC
NA	TRBV27	TRBJ2-1	NA	CASRRGYETRNNEQFF	TGTGCCAGCAGGCGAGGTTATGAGACTAGGAACAATGAGCAGTTCTTC
NA	TRBV5-1	TRBJ1-1	TRBD1	CASSLEGQGVGTEAFF	TGCGCCAGCAGCTTGGAGGGACAGGGGGTCGGCACTGAAGCTTTCTTT
NA	TRBV15	TRBJ2-3	TRBD2	CATSRGLAVYTDTQYF	TGTGCCACCAGCAGAGGACTAGCGGTCTACACAGATACGCAGTATTTT
NA	TRBV21-1	TRBJ2-7	NA	CASSKAGTTRYEQYF	TGTGCCAGCAGCAAAGCGGGGACAACCCGCTACGAGCAGTACTTC
NA	TRBV6-5	TRBJ2-2	TRBD1	CASRLQGAAGELFF	TGTGCCAGCAGATTACAGGGGGCCGCCGGGGAGCTGTTTTTT
NA	TRBV7-9	TRBJ2-1	NA	CASSLVQGIGNEQFF	TGTGCCAGCAGCTTAGTTCAGGGGATCGGTAATGAGCAGTTCTTC
NA	TRBV18	TRBJ2-7	NA	CASSPRRSGEQYF	TGTGCCAGCTCACCAAGGCGCAGCGGCGAGCAGTACTTC
NA	TRBV21-1	TRBJ1-2	NA	CASSKPGNYGYTF	TGTGCCAGCAGCAAACCAGGGAACTATGGCTACACCTTC
once	TRBV15	TRBJ2-3	NA	CATSRELMSTDTQYF	TGTGCCACCAGCAGAGAACTGATGAGCACAGATACGCAGTATTTT
NA	TRBV5-1	TRBJ1-1	TRBD1	CASSLEGAGQAEAFF	TGCGCCAGCAGCTTAGAGGGGGCGGGGCAGGCTGAAGCTTTCTTT
NA	TRBV3-1/TRBV3-2	TRBJ2-7	TRBD1	CASSYPGTGRLHEQYF	TGTGCCAGCAGCTACCCCGGGACAGGGAGACTCCACGAGCAGTACTTC
NA	TRBV7-2	TRBJ1-6	NA	CASSVRGVDSPLHF	TGTGCCAGCAGCGTCAGAGGTGTCGATTCACCCCTCCACTTT
NA	TRBV7-2	TRBJ1-4	NA	CASSLEGKGKDGEKLFF	TGTGCCAGCAGCTTAGAGGGAAAGGGGAAAGACGGGGAAAAACTGTTTTTT
once	TRBV10-3	TRBJ1-1	NA	CASGGWDISRGTEAFF	TGTGCCTCGGGCGGGTGGGACATATCTAGGGGCACTGAAGCTTTCTTT
once	TRBV5-6	TRBJ2-2	NA	CASSLAARPNTGELFF	TGTGCCAGCAGCTTGGCCGCGAGGCCGAACACCGGGGAGCTGTTTTTT
NA	TRBV7-9	TRBJ2-3	TRBD1	CASSLAQGAPGTQYF	TGTGCCAGCAGCTTAGCACAGGGGGCTCCGGGAACGCAGTATTTT
once	TRBV6-5	TRBJ2-7	TRBD2	CATRTSGRGYEQYF	TGTGCCACCAGGACTAGCGGGAGGGGATACGAGCAGTACTTC
NA	TRBV20-1	TRBJ1-2	NA	CSAPTVDGYTF	TGCAGTGCGCCCACAGTGGATGGCTACACCTTC
NA	TRBV7-9	TRBJ1-1	TRBD1	CASRSPGQRNTEAFF	TGTGCCAGCAGGTCTCCGGGACAGAGGAACACTGAAGCTTTCTTT
NA	TRBV19	TRBJ2-5	NA	CASTPSGRVWETQYF	TGTGCCAGTACCCCATCAGGCAGGGTCTGGGAGACCCAGTACTTC
NA	TRBV19	TRBJ1-1	NA	CASSQVAGTEAFF	TGTGCCAGTAGTCAGGTGGCGGGCACTGAAGCTTTCTTT
NA	TRBV27	TRBJ2-7	NA	CASPVYEQYF	TGTGCCAGCCCCGTCTACGAGCAGTACTTC
once	TRBV15	TRBJ1-2	NA	CATSRASTGYGYTF	TGTGCCACCAGCAGAGCCAGTACAGGGTATGGCTACACCTTC
once	TRBV10-2	TRBJ1-6	NA	CASNEQAGASNSPLHF	TGCGCCAGCAATGAGCAGGCGGGGGCAAGCAATTCACCCCTCCACTTT
NA	TRBV7-2	TRBJ1-1	NA	CASSLVSGKGTEAFF	TGTGCCAGCAGCTTAGTTTCGGGGAAGGGCACTGAAGCTTTCTTT
NA	TRBV5-1	TRBJ1-5	NA	CASSPNGDQPQHF	TGCGCCAGCAGCCCGAACGGGGATCAGCCCCAGCATTTT
NA	TRBV19	TRBJ1-6	TRBD1	CASSIGTGGISPLHF	TGTGCCAGTAGTATCGGAACAGGGGGGATTTCACCCCTCCACTTT
NA	TRBV7-9	TRBJ1-5	NA	CASSLAGGVIQPQHF	TGTGCCAGCAGCTTAGCGGGGGGGGTGATTCAGCCCCAGCATTTT
NA	TRBV7-2	TRBJ2-1	TRBD2	CASSLRGGDEQFF	TGTGCCAGCAGCTTACGGGGGGGCGATGAGCAGTTCTTC
NA	TRBV30	TRBJ2-2	NA	CAWSPRVLRSLNTGELFF	TGTGCCTGGAGTCCCCGGGTTCTACGTTCCTTGAACACCGGGGAGCTGTTTTTT
NA	TRBV7-9	TRBJ2-2	TRBD2	CATPREANTGELFF	TGTGCCACTCCCCGGGAGGCGAACACCGGGGAGCTGTTTTTT
NA	TRBV4-3	TRBJ1-2	NA	CASSQQSTANYGYTF	TGCGCCAGCAGCCAACAGAGTACAGCTAACTATGGCTACACCTTC
NA	TRBV10-2	TRBJ2-3	NA	CATRGGDTQYF	TGCGCCACTCGAGGCGGGGATACGCAGTATTTT
NA	TRBV15	TRBJ2-1	NA	CATSRSPSGTGYNEQFF	TGTGCCACCAGCAGATCCCCATCCGGGACTGGCTACAATGAGCAGTTCTTC
NA	TRBV4-2	TRBJ1-2	TRBD1	CASSPASPGQGIYGYTF	TGTGCCAGCAGCCCAGCCTCTCCGGGACAGGGAATTTATGGCTACACCTTC
NA	TRBV2	TRBJ2-5	TRBD2	CASSDALAGGETQYF	TGTGCCAGCAGTGATGCTCTAGCGGGAGGCGAGACCCAGTACTTC
NA	TRBV5-1	TRBJ2-5	TRBD2	CASSLTPGLAGTIGETQYF	TGCGCCAGCAGCCTTACCCCGGGACTAGCGGGAACCATCGGAGAGACCCAGTACTTC
NA	TRBV7-3	TRBJ2-1	NA	CASSLMGISDEQFF	TGTGCCAGCAGCTTAATGGGCATTTCGGATGAGCAGTTCTTC
NA	TRBV5-1	TRBJ2-7	TRBD1	CASSLRTGTYEQYF	TGCGCCAGCAGCTTACGGACAGGGACGTACGAGCAGTACTTC